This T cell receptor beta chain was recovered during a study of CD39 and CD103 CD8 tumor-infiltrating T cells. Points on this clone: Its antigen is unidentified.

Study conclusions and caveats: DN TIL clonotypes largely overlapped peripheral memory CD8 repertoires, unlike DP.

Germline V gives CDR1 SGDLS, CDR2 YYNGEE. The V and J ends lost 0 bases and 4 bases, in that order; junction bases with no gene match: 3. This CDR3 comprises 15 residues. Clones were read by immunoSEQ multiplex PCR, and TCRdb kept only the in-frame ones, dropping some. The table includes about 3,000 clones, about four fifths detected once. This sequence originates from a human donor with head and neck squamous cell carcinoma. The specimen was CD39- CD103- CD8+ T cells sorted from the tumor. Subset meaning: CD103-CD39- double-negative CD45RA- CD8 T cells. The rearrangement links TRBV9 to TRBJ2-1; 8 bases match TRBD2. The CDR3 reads CASSVDGGGYNEQFF. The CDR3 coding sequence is TGTGCCAGCAGCGTAGACGGGGGGGGGTACAATGAGCAGTTCTTC.